What follows are 21 T cell receptor beta chains derived from one specimen sequenced in a study of beta chain features in type 1 diabetes. Study-level findings and limits: TCRB CDR3 length was moderately but significantly reduced in all four CD4+ subsets of Type 1 diabetes patients.

Their recognized antigens are unknown. The sequenced template was cDNA made from the entire isolated RNA. The data were produced by immunoSEQ multiplex PCR, yet TCRdb's version contains in-frame clones alone and is incomplete. The sample consists of roughly 100,000 clones, 28% of them appearing once. The sequencing input was central memory CD4+ T cells from blood. These receptors originate from a young woman with type 1 diabetes.

This clone turned up a few times. V usage is TRBV9 and J usage is TRBJ2-3, with a weak D call TRBD2 (6 bases). The CDR3 has 15 amino acids. Germline V CDR1 and CDR2: SGDLS, YYNGEE. The V gene lost 4 bases and the J gene lost 3 bases, with 15 bases spanning the gap. CDR3 bases: TGTGCCAGCAGCCCCACGGGACGGGAGACAGATACGCAGTATTTT. Translating it yields CASSPTGRETDTQYF. The variable domain in full, with the rest retrieved from reference TRBV9 and TRBJ2-3, is DSGVTQTPKHLITATGQRVTLRCSPRSGDLSVYWYQQSLDQGLQFLIQYYNGEERAKGNILERFSAQQFPDLHSELNLSSLELGDSALYFCASSPTGRETDTQYFGPGTRLTVL.

This clone was seen a handful of times. This chain uses TRBV7-9 with TRBJ2-7; D remains ambiguous. This CDR3 has 11 residues. V lost 2 bases and J lost 5, with 4 bases in between. Looked up from germline, CDR1 is SEHNR and CDR2 is FQNEAQ (reference sequence). The CDR3 loop reads CASSLFDEQYF. The CDR3 DNA sequence: TGTGCCAGCAGCTTATTCGACGAGCAGTACTTC.

In its sample, this clone was seen a few times. The chain employs TRBV21-1 and TRBJ2-1; the table's D gene call, TRBD2, was not cross checked with the DNA. TRBV21-1 constitutes a pseudogene. This CDR3 has 13 amino acids. The CDR3 region is CASSPRYFNEQFF. The CDR3 DNA reads as TGTGCCAGCAGCCCCCGGTATTTCAATGAGCAGTTCTTC.

This clone was recorded a few times. This chain links TRBV15 with TRBJ2-3, with a possible D match to TRBD1 (5 bases). The V and J ends lost 0 bases and 8 bases respectively, with 9 bases between them. The CDR3 has 13 residues. CDR1 and CDR2 from the germline V gene are LNHNV and YYDKDF (reference sequence). The DNA for the CDR3 is TGTGCCACCAGCAGAGATCGCAGGGTTACGCAGTATTTT. It is translated as CATSRDRRVTQYF.

This clone has a handful of counts. J is TRBJ2-1 and V is TRBV11-2; 7 nucleotides agree with TRBD2. The J segment lost 3 bases and the V segment lost 6 bases, leaving 8 bases of the junction unmatched. Germline values: CDR1 SGHAT, CDR2 FQNNGV. This CDR3 region has 15 residues. CDR3 in amino acids: CASSSRLAVYNEQFF. CDR3 bases: TGTGCCAGCAGTTCCCGACTAGCAGTCTACAATGAGCAGTTCTTC.

This clone occurred a few times. CDR3 sequence (DNA): TGTGCCAGCAGAGCCGCAGCGGGAGGAGACTACAATGAGCAGTTCTTC. It is translated as CASRAAAGGDYNEQFF. The chain recombines TRBV27 with TRBJ2-1; TRBD2 aligns across 9 bases. The CDR3 consists of 16 residues. The junction had 9 bases not matched to a gene; V was cut back by 6 bases and J by 3 bases. Germline-derived CDR1 and CDR2 are MNHEY and SMNVEV (reference sequence).

This clone occurred a few times. The rearrangement links TRBV7-2 to TRBJ1-2, with TRBD1 as a possible D gene (5 bases). The CDR3 runs to 13 residues. Germline V gives CDR1 SGHTA, CDR2 FQGNSA. V dropped 3 bases and J dropped 1 base, with 6 bases sitting between them. The CDR3 nucleotides read TGTGCCAGCAGCTTCGACAGTAACTATGGCTACACCTTC. Its protein product is CASSFDSNYGYTF.

This clone was counted only a few times. The chain recombines TRBV5-4 with TRBJ2-1; 8 nucleotides match TRBD2. With V trimmed by 2 bases and J by 3 bases, 13 bases remained unmatched. Germline CDR1 reads SGHNT; CDR2 reads YYREEE (reference sequence). The CDR3 covers 18 residues. CDR3 in DNA: TGTGCCAGCAGCTTAGGGGCTTATGCGGGAGGTTACTACAATGAGCAGTTCTTC. Protein: CASSLGAYAGGYYNEQFF.

This clone appeared a few times. The chain recombines TRBV7-9 with TRBJ2-5; D is uncertain. V was shortened by 3 bases and J by 5 bases, with 13 bases between the two germline ends. The germline CDR1 and CDR2 sequences are SEHNR and FQNEAQ (reference sequence). There are 14 residues in the CDR3. This CDR3 is CASSLQSGLETQYF. As DNA, the CDR3 is TGTGCCAGCAGCTTGCAATCAGGCCTGGAGACCCAGTACTTC.

This chain connects TRBV6-8 to TRBJ1-1, with D unresolved. The CDR3 has 18 residues. CDR1 and CDR2 (germline): MNHGY, SAAAGT. The V and J ends lost 5 bases and 2 bases respectively, with 24 bases between them. As DNA, the CDR3 is TGTGCCAGCAGTCCCCGATGGAGTACACTACTAATAAACACTGAAGCTTTCTTT. It specifies CASSPRWSTLLINTEAFF.

The chain joins TRBV7-9 to TRBJ1-4; possible D gene TRBD1, 6 bases. The germline V gene has CDR1 SEHNR and CDR2 FQNEAQ (reference sequence). The CDR3 is 14 residues long. V lost 1 base, J lost 8 bases, and 11 bases lay in between. CDR3 nucleotides: TGTGCCAGCAGCTTAGGGACAGCAACGGAAAAACTGTTTTTT. Translation: CASSLGTATEKLFF. Using reference TRBV7-9 and TRBJ1-4 for the parts outside the CDR3, the full variable domain is DTGVSQNPRHKITKRGQNVTFRCDPISEHNRLYWYRQTLGQGPEFLTYFQNEAQLEKSRLLSDRFSAERPKGSFSTLEIQRTEQGDSAMYLCASSLGTATEKLFFGSGTQLSVL.

The V and J genes are TRBV30 and TRBJ1-1; 8 bases are a match to TRBD1. The CDR3 runs 14 residues. Germline loops: CDR1 GTSNPN, CDR2 SVGIG (reference sequence). V lost 5 bases, J lost 4 bases, and 9 bases stayed unmatched. The DNA of the CDR3 is TGTGCCTGGGGGAGGACAGGGAGCGTCACTGAAGCTTTCTTT. Translated, it gives CAWGRTGSVTEAFF. Full variable domain (rest looked up from reference TRBV30 and TRBJ1-1): SQTIHQWPATLVQPVGSPLSLECTVEGTSNPNLYWYRQAAGRGLQLLFYSVGIGQISSEVPQNLSASRPQDRQFILSSKKLLLSDSGFYLCAWGRTGSVTEAFFGQGTRLTVV.

This chain joins TRBV11-2 and TRBJ2-1, with D perhaps TRBD2 (5 bases). Trimming took 1 base from V and 0 from J, leaving 16 bases between them. In germline, CDR1 is SGHAT, CDR2 FQNNGV. CDR3 size: 18 residues. CDR3 loop: CASSLVYAGESSYNEQFF. In DNA form, the CDR3 reads TGTGCCAGCAGCTTAGTCTACGCCGGGGAGAGCTCCTACAATGAGCAGTTCTTC.

This clone was detected many times. The CDR3 is CASGTNYGYTF. The CDR3 region has the DNA TGCGCCAGCGGGACAAACTATGGCTACACCTTC. The chain recombines TRBV5-1 with TRBJ1-2; D perhaps matches TRBD1 (6 bases). The V end was cut by 7 bases, the J end by 2 bases, with 6 bases between. Germline V lookup: CDR1 SGHRS, CDR2 YFSETQ. CDR3 length: 11 residues.

This chain joins TRBV5-1 and TRBJ2-7; perhaps TRBD1 as D (8 bases). The CDR3 has 16 residues. Per the germline V gene, CDR1 is SGHRS and CDR2 is YFSETQ. Trimming left V 4 bases short and J 4 bases short, with 21 bases between. The CDR3 DNA is TGCGCCAGCAGCGTCGAGTCCCCACAGGGGGGGTACGAGCAGTACTTC. This codes for CASSVESPQGGYEQYF.

This clone was counted only a few times. This chain uses TRBV6-1 with TRBJ2-4; 9 bases are a match to TRBD2. CDR1 is MNHNS and CDR2 is SASEGT in the germline V gene. Unmatched junction bases numbered 8, after V lost 7 bases and J lost 4 bases. The CDR3 contains 15 residues. As DNA, the CDR3 is TGTGCCAGCAATCCAGTTAGCGGGAGTAAAAACATTCAGTACTTC. It specifies CASNPVSGSKNIQYF.

The gene calls are TRBV5-4 and TRBJ2-3, with TRBD2 identical over 14 bases. V shed 3 bases and J 9 bases; nucleotides not matched to a gene: 6. The CDR3 sequence is 15 residues long. Germline V gene data show CDR1 as SGHNT and CDR2 as YYREEE (reference sequence). Here the CDR3 reads CASSSGLAGDRTQYF. CDR3 sequence (DNA): TGTGCCAGCAGCTCGGGACTAGCGGGAGACCGGACGCAGTATTTT.

This clone showed up just a few times. DNA for the CDR3: TGCAGCGTTAGCGGACTAGCGGGAGGGCCCTCGTGGGAGCAGTACTTC. Translating it yields CSVSGLAGGPSWEQYF. V and J are TRBV29-1 and TRBJ2-7, with TRBD2 matching over 15 bases. Germline V gene lookup returns CDR1 SQVTM and CDR2 ANQGSEA. This CDR3 is built from 16 residues. Trimming cost V 5 bases and J 7 bases; bases outside gene matches: 12.

The chain links TRBV4-3 to TRBJ1-1; 10 bases fit TRBD1. V trimming: 3 bases; J trimming: 2 bases; junction bases outside the gene matches: 6. Germline CDR1 LGHNA, CDR2 YSLEER. The CDR3 extends over 16 amino acids. CDR3 protein: CASSQRTGGGNTEAFF. CDR3 in DNA: TGCGCCAGCAGCCAGAGGACAGGGGGAGGTAACACTGAAGCTTTCTTT.

This chain links TRBV10-3 with TRBJ2-3, with TRBD1 matching over 9 bases. CDR3 length: 14 residues. J lost 5 bases, V lost 7 bases, and 7 bases had no gene match. CDR1 and CDR2 from the germline V gene are ENHRY and SYGVKD. As DNA, the CDR3 is TGTGCCATCAATGGGGACAGGGCCGGAGATACGCAGTATTTT. Translated: CAINGDRAGDTQYF.

This clone was observed a few times. The V and J genes are TRBV20-1 and TRBJ2-5; D uncertain. The V end lost 0 bases, the J end lost 4 bases, and 3 bases lay between the germline ends. The CDR3 loop spans 11 amino acids. Germline V gene data show CDR1 as DFQATT and CDR2 as SNEGSKA (reference sequence). The CDR3 loop is CSARDLETQYF. CDR3 DNA: TGCAGTGCTAGAGACTTAGAGACCCAGTACTTC.